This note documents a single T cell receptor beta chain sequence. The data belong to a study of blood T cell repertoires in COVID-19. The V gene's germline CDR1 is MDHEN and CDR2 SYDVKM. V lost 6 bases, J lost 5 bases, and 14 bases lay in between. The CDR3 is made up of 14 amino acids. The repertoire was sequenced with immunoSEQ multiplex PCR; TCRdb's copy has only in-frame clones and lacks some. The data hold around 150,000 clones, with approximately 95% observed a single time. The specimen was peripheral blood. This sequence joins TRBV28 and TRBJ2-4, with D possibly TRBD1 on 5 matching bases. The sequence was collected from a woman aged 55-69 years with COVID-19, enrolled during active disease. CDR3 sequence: CASRSSGAQNIQYF. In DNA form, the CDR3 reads TGTGCCAGCAGATCCTCTGGGGCCCAAAACATTCAGTACTTC.